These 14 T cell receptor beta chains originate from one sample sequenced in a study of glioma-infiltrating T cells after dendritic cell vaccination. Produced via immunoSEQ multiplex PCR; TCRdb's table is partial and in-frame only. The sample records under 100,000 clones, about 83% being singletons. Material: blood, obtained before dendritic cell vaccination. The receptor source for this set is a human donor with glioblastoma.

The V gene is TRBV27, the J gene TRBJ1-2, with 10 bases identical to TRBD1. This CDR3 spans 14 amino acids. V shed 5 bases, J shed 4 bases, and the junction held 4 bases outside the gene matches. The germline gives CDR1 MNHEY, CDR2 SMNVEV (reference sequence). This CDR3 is CASSPRQGAYGYTF. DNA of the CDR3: TGTGCCAGCAGTCCCCGACAGGGGGCCTATGGCTACACCTTC.

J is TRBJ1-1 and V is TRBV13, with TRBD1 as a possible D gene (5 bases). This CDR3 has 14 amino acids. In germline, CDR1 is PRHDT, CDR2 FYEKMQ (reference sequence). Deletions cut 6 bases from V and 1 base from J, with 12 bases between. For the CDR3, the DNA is TGTGCCAGCAGGGAGGGGATGGAGAACACTGAAGCTTTCTTT. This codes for CASREGMENTEAFF.

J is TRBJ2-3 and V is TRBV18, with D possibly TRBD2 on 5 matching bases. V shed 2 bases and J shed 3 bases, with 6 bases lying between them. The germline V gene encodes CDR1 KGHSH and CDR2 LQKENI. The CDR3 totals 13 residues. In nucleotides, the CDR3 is TGTGCCAGCTCACCAGAGCGGACAGATACGCAGTATTTT. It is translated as CASSPERTDTQYF.

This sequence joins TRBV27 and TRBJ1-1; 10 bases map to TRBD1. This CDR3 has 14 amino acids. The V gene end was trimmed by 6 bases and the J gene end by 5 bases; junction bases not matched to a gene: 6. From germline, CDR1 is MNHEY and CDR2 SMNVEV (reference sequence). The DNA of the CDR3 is TGTGCCAGCAGGGCGGACAGGGGGGATACTGAAGCTTTCTTT. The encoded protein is CASRADRGDTEAFF.

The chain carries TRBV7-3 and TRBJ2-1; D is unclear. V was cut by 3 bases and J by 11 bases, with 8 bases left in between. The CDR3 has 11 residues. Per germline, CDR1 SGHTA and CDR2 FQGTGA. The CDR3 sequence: CASSFGPKQFF. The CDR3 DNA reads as TGTGCCAGCAGCTTTGGCCCCAAGCAGTTCTTC.

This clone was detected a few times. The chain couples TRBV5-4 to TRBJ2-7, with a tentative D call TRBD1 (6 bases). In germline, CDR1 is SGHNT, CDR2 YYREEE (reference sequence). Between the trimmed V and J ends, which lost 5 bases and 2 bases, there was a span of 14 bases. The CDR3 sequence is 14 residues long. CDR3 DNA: TGTGCCAGCAGTGTTACAGGGAGCACCTACGAGCAGTACTTC. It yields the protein CASSVTGSTYEQYF.

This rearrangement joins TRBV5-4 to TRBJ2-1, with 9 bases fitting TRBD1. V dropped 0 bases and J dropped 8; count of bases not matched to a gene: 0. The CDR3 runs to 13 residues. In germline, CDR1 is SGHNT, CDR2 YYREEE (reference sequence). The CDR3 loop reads CASSLGQGDEQFF. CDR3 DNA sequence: TGTGCCAGCAGCTTGGGACAGGGGGATGAGCAGTTCTTC.

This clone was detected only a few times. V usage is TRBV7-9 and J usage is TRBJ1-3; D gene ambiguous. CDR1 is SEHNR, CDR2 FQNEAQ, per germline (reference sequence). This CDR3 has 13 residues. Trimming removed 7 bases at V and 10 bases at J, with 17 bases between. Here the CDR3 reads CASNLGDPGTIYF. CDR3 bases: TGTGCCAGCAATCTTGGAGATCCTGGGACCATATATTTT.

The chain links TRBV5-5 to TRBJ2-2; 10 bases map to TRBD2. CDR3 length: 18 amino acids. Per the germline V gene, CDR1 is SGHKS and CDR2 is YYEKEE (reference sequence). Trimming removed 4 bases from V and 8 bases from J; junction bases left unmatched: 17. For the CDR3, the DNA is TGTGCCAGCAGCGTAGTAAAGACTAGCGGGTTGGGATCAGGGGAGCTGTTTTTT. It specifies CASSVVKTSGLGSGELFF.

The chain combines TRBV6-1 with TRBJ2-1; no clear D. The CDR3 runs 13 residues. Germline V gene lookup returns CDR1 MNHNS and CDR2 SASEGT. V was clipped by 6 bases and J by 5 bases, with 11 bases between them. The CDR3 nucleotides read TGTGCCAGCAGATTGACAACAGACAATGAGCAGTTCTTC. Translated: CASRLTTDNEQFF.

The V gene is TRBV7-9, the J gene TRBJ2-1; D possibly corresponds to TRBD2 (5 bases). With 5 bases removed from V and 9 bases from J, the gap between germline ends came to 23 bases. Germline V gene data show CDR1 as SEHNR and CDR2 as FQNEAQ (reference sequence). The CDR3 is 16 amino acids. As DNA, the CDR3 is TGTGCCAGCAGCCCCCTGACCGAATATTTTGGGAGTGAGCAGTTCTTC. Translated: CASSPLTEYFGSEQFF.

The CDR3 DNA follows: TGCGCCAGCACTTCCCATCTACACTATGGCTACACCTTC. Residues: CASTSHLHYGYTF. The J gene is TRBJ1-2, the V gene TRBV10-2; no firm D call. Per the germline V gene, CDR1 is WSHSY and CDR2 is SAAADI. Trimming pared 7 bases from V and 3 bases from J, leaving 12 bases between. This CDR3 has 13 amino acids.

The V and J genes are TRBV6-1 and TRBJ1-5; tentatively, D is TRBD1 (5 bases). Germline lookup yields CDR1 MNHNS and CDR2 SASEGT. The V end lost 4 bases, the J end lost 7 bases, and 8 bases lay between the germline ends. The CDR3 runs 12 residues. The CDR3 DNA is TGTGCCAGCAGTGGTGCAGGGCAGCCCCAGCATTTT. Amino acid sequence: CASSGAGQPQHF.

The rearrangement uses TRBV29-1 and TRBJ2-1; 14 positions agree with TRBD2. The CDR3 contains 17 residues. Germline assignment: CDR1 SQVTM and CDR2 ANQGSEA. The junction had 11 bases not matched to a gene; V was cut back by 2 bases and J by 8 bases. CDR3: CSVEKGRPGLAGDEQFF. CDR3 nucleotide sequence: TGCAGCGTTGAAAAGGGGAGACCGGGACTAGCGGGAGATGAGCAGTTCTTC.